The next 5 T cell receptor beta chains were all read from a single sample in a study of early T cells in non-severe SARS-CoV-2 infection. TCRdb reprocessed the 5' RACE reads with MiXCR, giving one entry per CDR3 protein. The data contain about 23,000 distinct CDR3 sequences, less than 6.5% of them seen just once; the ten biggest clones take up about 10%. What was sequenced was whole blood. The origin of the receptors is an adult who was a healthcare worker with PCR-confirmed SARS-CoV-2 infection or an uninfected control (not recorded which).

V gene TRBV11-3 combines with J gene TRBJ2-3; TRBD2 is a possible D gene (6 bases). The V gene lost 3 bases and the J gene lost 3 bases, with 16 bases spanning the gap. Germline values: CDR1 SGHNT, CDR2 YENEEA. The CDR3 consists of 16 residues. CDR3 DNA sequence: TGTGCCAGCAGCTTGTGGGTCCTGGAGGGGACAGATACGCAGTATTTT. It specifies CASSLWVLEGTDTQYF.

This clonotype was seen ten or more times. V usage is TRBV4-2 and J usage is TRBJ1-6; 10 positions match TRBD1. The CDR3 is made up of 16 amino acids. Per the germline V gene, CDR1 is LGHNA and CDR2 is YNFKEQ. V was pared by 4 bases and J by 8 bases, with 8 bases of the junction left unmatched. The CDR3 here is CASSRNTGTGDSPLHF. The CDR3 nucleotides are TGTGCCAGCAGCCGGAATACCGGGACAGGGGATTCACCCCTCCACTTT.

This clonotype has just a few counts. The V call is TRBV15, the J call TRBJ2-6; D unresolved. The CDR3 loop spans 16 amino acids. The germline CDR1 and CDR2 sequences are LNHNV and YYDKDF (reference sequence). Trimming pared 0 bases from V and 1 base from J, leaving 7 bases between. In DNA, the CDR3 is TGTGCCACCAGCAGAGATCCTGGTTCTGGGGCCAACGTCCTGACTTTC. As protein: CATSRDPGSGANVLTF.

This clonotype was recorded at least ten times. V gene TRBV4-3 combines with J gene TRBJ2-1; D gene uncertain. There are 14 residues in the CDR3. Trimming shortened V by 1 base and J by 5 bases, and 9 bases separated the two germline ends. CDR1 is LGHNA and CDR2 is YSLEER in the germline V gene. The DNA of the CDR3 is TGCGCCAGCAGCCAAGTTGGACCTCACAATGAGCAGTTCTTC. It codes for CASSQVGPHNEQFF.

The chain has TRBV7-2 and TRBJ2-2; D is ambiguous. Germline V lookup: CDR1 SGHTA, CDR2 FQGNSA. This CDR3 has 12 amino acids. V was shortened by 5 bases and J by 6 bases, with 7 bases between the two germline ends. CDR3 DNA: TGTGCCAGCAGCCCCGGTCCCGGGGAGCTGTTTTTT. Translated, it gives CASSPGPGELFF.